Sequencing of this TCR beta chain was carried out in a study of shared clonotypes between healthy human individuals. Libraries were prepared by immunoSEQ multiplex PCR; TCRdb keeps only in-frame clonotypes and omits some of them. The profile shows roughly 2,500,000 clones, 93% of them singletons. The study's findings and limits: Sharing across four donors was highest in naive CD4 (roughly 5%) and lowest in memory CD8 (0.4%).

The donors, healthy adults who were HIV-negative, had experienced no recent acute infections or vaccinations. Remarks on this clone: Its cognate antigen is unknown.

Between the trimmed V and J ends, which lost 3 bases and 0 bases, there was a span of 15 bases. Looked up from germline, CDR1 is LNHDA and CDR2 is SQIVND (reference sequence). This CDR3 comprises 17 residues. This chain uses TRBV19 with TRBJ1-3; D ambiguous. The receptor comes from a man aged 18-30 years in good health. Some clones in this sample may be carry-over from other donors' samples. Material for sequencing was naive CD4+ T cells from PBMCs. Regarding subset: CD45RA+ positively selected. Here the CDR3 reads CASSILGGRISGNTIYF. The CDR3 DNA reads as TGTGCCAGTAGTATTCTGGGCGGCAGGATCTCTGGAAACACCATATATTTT.